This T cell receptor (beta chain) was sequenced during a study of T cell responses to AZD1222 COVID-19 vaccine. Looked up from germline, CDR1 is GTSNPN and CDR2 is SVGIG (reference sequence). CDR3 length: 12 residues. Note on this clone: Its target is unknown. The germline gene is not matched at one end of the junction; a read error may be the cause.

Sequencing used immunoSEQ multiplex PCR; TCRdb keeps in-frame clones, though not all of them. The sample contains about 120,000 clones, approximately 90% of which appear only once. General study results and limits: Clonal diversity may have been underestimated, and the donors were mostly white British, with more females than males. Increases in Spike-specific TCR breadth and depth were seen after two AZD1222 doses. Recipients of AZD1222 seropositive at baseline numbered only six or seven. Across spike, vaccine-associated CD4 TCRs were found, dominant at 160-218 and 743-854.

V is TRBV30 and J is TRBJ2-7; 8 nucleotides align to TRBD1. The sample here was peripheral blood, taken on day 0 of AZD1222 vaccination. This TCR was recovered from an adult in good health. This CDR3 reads CAWSADRVINHF. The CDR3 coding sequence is TGTGCCTGGAGTGCGGACAGGGTGATCAATCACTTC.